These 6 T cell receptor beta chains originate from one sample sequenced in a study of blood T cells in healthy people across ages. A second PCR of about 7 to 12 cycles used a sample-barcoded 5' primer and a J-beta primer mix. Via MiXCR, TCRdb re-called the 5' RACE reads, giving one row per CDR3 protein. The sample has 1.5 million to 1.9 million distinct CDR3 sequences; roughly 43% are singletons. Material: blood. All receptors derive from a woman under 30 in good health.

The chain joins TRBV7-2 to TRBJ2-7; D uncertain. CDR1 is SGHTA, CDR2 FQGNSA, per germline. The CDR3 totals 13 residues. Trimming shortened V by 6 bases and J by 7 bases, and 16 bases separated the two germline ends. CDR3 residues: CASSPAYHSEQYF. The CDR3 coding sequence is TGTGCCAGCAGTCCAGCATACCACAGTGAGCAGTACTTC.

V gene TRBV11-2 combines with J gene TRBJ2-1; D not certain. The germline gives CDR1 SGHAT, CDR2 FQNNGV. The CDR3 runs 13 residues. Trimming pared 4 bases from V and 5 bases from J, leaving 9 bases between. The CDR3 region is CASSSTLNNEQFF. CDR3 in DNA: TGTGCCAGCAGCTCGACACTGAACAATGAGCAGTTCTTC.

V is TRBV29-1 and J is TRBJ1-1; 7 bases match TRBD1. Germline lookup yields CDR1 SQVTM and CDR2 ANQGSEA. The CDR3 consists of 16 residues. V shed 3 bases, J shed 4 bases, and the junction held 14 bases outside the gene matches. The CDR3 region is CSVEPGGRGLGTEAFF. CDR3 DNA: TGCAGCGTTGAGCCGGGGGGAAGGGGGCTGGGCACTGAAGCTTTCTTT.

In its sample, this clonotype was seen once. The chain combines TRBV20-1 with TRBJ2-1, with D possibly matching TRBD1 (6 bases). The end of the DNA aligns better with TRBJ2-7, so the J call may be wrong. The CDR3 sequence is 13 residues long. The V gene's germline CDR1 is DFQATT and CDR2 SNEGSKA (reference sequence). Here the CDR3 reads CSARDGRGNEQYF. Here the CDR3 DNA reads TGCAGTGCTAGAGATGGCAGGGGTAATGAGCAGTACTTC.

This clonotype was seen only a few times. The chain links TRBV20-1 to TRBJ1-2; TRBD1 is a possible D gene (6 bases). This CDR3 has 15 residues. The germline gives CDR1 DFQATT, CDR2 SNEGSKA (reference sequence). The V end was cut by 0 bases, the J end by 2 bases, with 13 bases between. This CDR3 is CSARDPRQENYGYTF. Written as DNA, the CDR3 is TGCAGTGCTAGAGATCCCCGACAGGAGAACTATGGCTACACCTTC.

CDR3 in amino acids: CSARDPYPAYEQYF. As DNA, the CDR3 is TGCAGTGCTAGAGATCCTTATCCCGCCTACGAGCAGTACTTC. The chain employs TRBV20-1 and TRBJ2-7; D unresolved. The V gene's germline CDR1 is DFQATT and CDR2 SNEGSKA (reference sequence). CDR3 length equals 14 residues. V dropped 0 bases and J dropped 2 bases, with 11 bases sitting between them.